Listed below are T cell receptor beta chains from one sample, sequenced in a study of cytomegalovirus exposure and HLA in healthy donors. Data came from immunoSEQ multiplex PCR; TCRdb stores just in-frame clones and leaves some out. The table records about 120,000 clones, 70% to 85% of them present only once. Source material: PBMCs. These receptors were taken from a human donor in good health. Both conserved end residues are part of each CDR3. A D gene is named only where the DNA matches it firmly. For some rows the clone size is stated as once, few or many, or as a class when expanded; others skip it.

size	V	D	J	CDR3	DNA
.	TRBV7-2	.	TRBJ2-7	CASTSPGSTEQYF	TGTGCCAGCACCTCCCCAGGTTCCACCGAGCAGTACTTC
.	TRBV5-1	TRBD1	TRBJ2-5	CASSLPIDRGPETQYF	TGCGCCAGCAGCCTCCCCATTGACAGGGGGCCAGAGACCCAGTACTTC
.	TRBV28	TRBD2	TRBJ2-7	CASMTRAGGMREQYF	TGTGCCAGCATGACTCGGGCGGGAGGGATGAGGGAGCAGTACTTC
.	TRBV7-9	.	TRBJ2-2	CASGQFGGELFF	TGTGCCAGCGGACAGTTTGGCGGGGAGCTGTTTTTT
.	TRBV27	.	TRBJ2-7	CASREEGGGYEQYF	TGTGCCAGCAGAGAGGAAGGGGGTGGGTACGAGCAGTACTTC
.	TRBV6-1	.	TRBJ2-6	CASRTPRSGANVLTF	TGTGCCAGCAGAACTCCCCGCTCTGGGGCCAACGTCCTGACTTTC
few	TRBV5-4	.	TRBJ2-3	CASSLVTAADTQYF	TGTGCCAGCAGCTTGGTAACAGCGGCAGATACGCAGTATTTT
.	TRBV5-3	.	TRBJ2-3	CARRKLPGQTCTDTQYF	TGTGCCAGAAGAAAACTCCCGGGACAAACCTGCACAGATACGCAGTATTTT
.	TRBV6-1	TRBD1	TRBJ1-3	CASSDFLGQPTGNTIYF	TGTGCCAGCAGTGACTTTCTGGGACAGCCGACTGGAAACACCATATATTTT
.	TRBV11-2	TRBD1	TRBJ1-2	CASSFPPGTASYGYTF	TGTGCCAGCAGCTTCCCTCCCGGGACAGCTTCCTATGGCTACACCTTC
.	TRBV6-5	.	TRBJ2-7	CASSGQSSYEQYF	TGTGCCAGCTCGGGACAAAGCTCCTACGAGCAGTACTTC
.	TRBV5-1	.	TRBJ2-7	CASSPLGGTHSPYEQYF	TGCGCCAGCAGCCCTCTGGGGGGTACCCACTCACCCTACGAGCAGTACTTC
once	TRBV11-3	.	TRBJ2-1	CASSLDLLGGPNEQFF	TGTGCCAGCAGCTTAGATTTACTGGGGGGGCCCAATGAGCAGTTCTTC
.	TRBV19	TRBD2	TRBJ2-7	CASSPGTSGSEEQYF	TGTGCCAGTAGTCCCGGGACTAGCGGGAGTGAAGAGCAGTACTTC
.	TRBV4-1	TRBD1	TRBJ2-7	CASSHRGQGSYEQYF	TGCGCCAGCAGCCACAGGGGACAGGGGAGCTACGAGCAGTACTTC
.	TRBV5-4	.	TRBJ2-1	CASSPWVAVNEQFF	TGTGCCAGCAGCCCTTGGGTAGCGGTGAATGAGCAGTTCTTC